The next 11 T cell receptor beta chains were all read from a single sample in a study of T cells in Graves' hyperthyroidism and ophthalmopathy. From RNA transcripts, TCR beta CDR3 regions were amplified. The primer set for the first-round RT-PCR of the TCR CDR3 was HTBI. TCRdb used MiXCR to reprocess the multiplex PCR reads, holding one entry per CDR3 protein. The data hold 620,000 or so distinct CDR3 sequences, with approximately 14% observed a single time. Sequencing used blood. These receptors all stem from a woman between 50 and 59 years old with Graves' ophthalmopathy.

This clonotype was detected ten times or more. This chain uses TRBV6-5 with TRBJ2-7; D gene uncertain. This CDR3 has 14 residues. Germline V lookup: CDR1 MNHEY, CDR2 SVGAGI. Trimming took off 0 bases at V and 2 bases at J, with 8 bases between the two ends. The CDR3 spells CASSYSSKTYEQYF. The CDR3 DNA is TGTGCCAGCAGTTACTCCTCCAAGACCTACGAGCAGTACTTC.

The chain uses TRBV19 and TRBJ2-5; D remains ambiguous. Trimming took off 7 bases at V and 4 bases at J, with 28 bases between the two ends. Germline lookup yields CDR1 LNHDA and CDR2 SQIVND (reference sequence). This CDR3 has 18 residues. The CDR3 DNA reads TGTGCCAGTATGAGGCACCCCCCAGGAGTCTACGGTCCAGAGACCCAGTACTTC. Translation gives CASMRHPPGVYGPETQYF.

Many counts were recorded for this clonotype. The rearrangement joins TRBV7-6 to TRBJ2-3, with D possibly called TRBD1 or TRBD2 (5 bases each). The germline V gene encodes CDR1 SGHVS and CDR2 FNYEAQ. With 1 base removed from V and 2 bases from J, the gap between germline ends came to 13 bases. The CDR3 is made up of 16 amino acids. CDR3 sequence: CASSLVRDPDTDTQYF. The CDR3 DNA follows: TGTGCCAGCAGCTTAGTCAGGGACCCTGACACAGATACGCAGTATTTT.

This clonotype was recorded a few times. The genes are TRBV10-3 and TRBJ2-5, with 7 bases aligning to TRBD2. V lost 8 bases, J lost 4 bases, and 7 bases stayed unmatched. CDR3 length: 13 residues. CDR1 ENHRY and CDR2 SYGVKD come from the germline V gene. CDR3 DNA: TGTGCCATCGGACTAGATTTAGTAGAGACCCAGTACTTC. Protein product: CAIGLDLVETQYF.

This clonotype was picked up many times. V is TRBV2 and J is TRBJ1-2; weak D call: TRBD1 (6 bases). Germline V gives CDR1 SNHLY, CDR2 FYNNEI. This CDR3 contains 16 residues. Trimming shortened V by 2 bases and J by 8 bases, and 21 bases separated the two germline ends. Here the CDR3 reads CASSEFRGSMVGGYTF. The CDR3 DNA reads TGTGCCAGCAGTGAATTCAGGGGCAGTATGGTGGGAGGCTACACCTTC.

This clonotype was counted many times. The rearrangement links TRBV15 to TRBJ2-3; no reliable D call. The CDR3 has 15 amino acids. Germline lookup yields CDR1 LNHNV and CDR2 YYDKDF (reference sequence). V was trimmed by 2 bases and J by 2 bases, leaving 11 bases between them. For the CDR3, the DNA is TGTGCCACCAGCAGAACATACATGAACACAGATACGCAGTATTTT. This sequence encodes CATSRTYMNTDTQYF.

This clonotype was observed at least ten times. This chain joins TRBV9 and TRBJ2-2, with 8 bases fitting TRBD2. This CDR3 is 15 amino acids long. Germline lookup yields CDR1 SGDLS and CDR2 YYNGEE. Losses at the gene ends were 4 bases for V and 5 bases for J; bases not matched to a gene: 7. CDR3 bases: TGTGCCAGCAGCCCGACTAGCGTTGAAACCGGGGAGCTGTTTTTT. It specifies CASSPTSVETGELFF.

To note about this clonotype: Since a much larger clone is just one base distant, this may be a read error. The chain has TRBV28 and TRBJ2-1; 9 bases line up with TRBD2. Germline loops: CDR1 MDHEN, CDR2 SYDVKM. The CDR3 is 16 residues long. In nucleotides, the CDR3 is TGTGCCAGCAGTCTAGGGGGACTAGCAACCTACAATGAGCAGTCCTTC. It translates to CASSLGGLATYNEQSF.

This clonotype has at least ten counts. V usage is TRBV28 and J usage is TRBJ2-1; D may correspond to TRBD1 or TRBD2 (6 bases each). CDR3 length: 12 amino acids. CDR1 is MDHEN and CDR2 is SYDVKM in the germline V gene. Deletions cut 5 bases from V and 10 bases from J, with 12 bases between. The CDR3 nucleotides read TGTGCCAGCAGTCTCGGGGGCAAAGAGCAGTTCTTC. It specifies CASSLGGKEQFF.

The V gene is TRBV12-3 or TRBV12-4, the J gene TRBJ2-1; D possibly corresponds to TRBD2 (5 bases). The CDR3 runs 13 residues. With 6 bases removed from V and 7 bases from J, the gap between germline ends came to 13 bases. The CDR3 DNA follows: TGTGCCAGCAGCCCGGGGTTCCCTAATGAGCAGTTCTTC. Translation: CASSPGFPNEQFF.

This clonotype was detected many times. V gene TRBV18 combines with J gene TRBJ1-5; unclear D gene. V was trimmed by 2 bases and J by 5 bases, leaving 7 bases between them. The CDR3 runs 13 residues. Germline V gene sequence: CDR1 KGHSH, CDR2 LQKENI. The CDR3 region has the DNA TGTGCCAGCTCACCAGGGGTCGATCAGCCCCAGCATTTT. This codes for CASSPGVDQPQHF.